These T cell receptor beta chains were read from a single sample in a study of OX40 agonist ivuxolimab in advanced cancers. TCRdb's table, derived via immunoSEQ multiplex PCR, lists solely in-frame clones and lacks some. The sample holds tens of thousands of clones, roughly 85% seen once. This specimen was CD4+ or CD8+ T cells sorted from blood, taken in a trial of the OX40 agonist ivuxolimab. These receptors came from an adult with an advanced solid tumor such as melanoma, head and neck, liver or kidney cancer. Both conserved end residues are part of each CDR3. The order of the fields is clone size, CDR3 length, V gene, J gene, D gene, CDR3 DNA, CDR3 protein. The D gene is left open where the match is weak. Clone size appears in some rows only: once, few, many, or a class for an expanded clone.

>NA|15|TRBV19|TRBJ1-5|NA
TGTGCCAGTAGTATAAGTCTAGGGGTGGAACAGCCCCAGCATTTT
CASSISLGVEQPQHF
>NA|15|TRBV29-1|TRBJ2-5|TRBD1
TGCAGCGTTGCGGGTTGGGGGACAGGGGAAGAGACCCAGTACTTC
CSVAGWGTGEETQYF
>NA|16|TRBV28|TRBJ1-5|TRBD1
TGTGCCAGCAGTGGGGGGACAGGTGGCCGCAATCAGCCCCAGCATTTT
CASSGGTGGRNQPQHF
>NA|16|TRBV5-6|TRBJ1-1|TRBD1
TGTGCCAGCAGCTTGGGGACAGGGGCGATCGTCACTGAAGCTTTCTTT
CASSLGTGAIVTEAFF
>NA|14|TRBV19|TRBJ1-2|NA
TGTGCCAGTAGTATAGCCAGGGAAGGATATGGCTACACCTTC
CASSIAREGYGYTF
>once|14|TRBV7-5|TRBJ2-3|NA
TGTGCCAGAGAGCCAGGGATAATCACAGATACGCAGTATTTT
CAREPGIITDTQYF
>NA|19|TRBV7-9|TRBJ2-1|TRBD2
TGTGCCAGCAGCTTAGCGCTAAATTTAGCGGGAGACTCCTACAATGAGCAGTTCTTC
CASSLALNLAGDSYNEQFF
>NA|13|TRBV6-6|TRBJ1-1|NA
TGTGCCAGCAGCCTCCCCAGCAACACTGAAGCTTTCTTT
CASSLPSNTEAFF
>NA|13|TRBV12-1|TRBJ2-7|NA
TGTGCCAGCAGCTCCTCAGGGGCCCACGAGCAGTACTTC
CASSSSGAHEQYF
>NA|15|TRBV7-2|TRBJ2-7|TRBD2
TGTGCCAGCAGCTTATTTGCGGGAGCACCCTACGAGCAGTACTTC
CASSLFAGAPYEQYF
>once|14|TRBV19|TRBJ2-7|NA
TGTGCCAGTAGTATACAGCACAGGATCCACGAGCAGTACTTC
CASSIQHRIHEQYF
>NA|15|TRBV28|TRBJ1-2|TRBD1
TGTGCCAGCAGTTACCGGTCAGGGGGCCGGGGAGGCTACACCTTC
CASSYRSGGRGGYTF
>NA|18|TRBV28|TRBJ2-3|NA
TGTGCCAGCAGTTTCCCGAAGTCTAGCCGCTATCCCACAGATACGCAGTATTTT
CASSFPKSSRYPTDTQYF
>NA|12|TRBV28|TRBJ2-1|TRBD2
TGTGCCAGCAGTCCTCAGCGGGAGGGACAGTTCTTC
CASSPQREGQFF
>NA|13|TRBV15|TRBJ2-1|NA
TGTGCCACCAGCAGAAACCTCAGGGTTGAGCAGTTCTTC
CATSRNLRVEQFF
>NA|14|TRBV19|TRBJ2-7|NA
TGTGCCAGTAGTTCACCCGGGACCACCTACGAGCAGTACTTC
CASSSPGTTYEQYF
>NA|15|TRBV5-1|TRBJ2-1|TRBD2
TGCGCCAGCAGCTTGGCGTCTAGCGGGAGGGATGAGCAGTTCTTC
CASSLASSGRDEQFF
>few|14|TRBV4-2|TRBJ2-2|TRBD2
TGTGCCAGCAGCCTAGCGGGAGGGCTCGTGGAGCTGTTTTTT
CASSLAGGLVELFF
>once|12|TRBV28|TRBJ1-5|NA
TGTGCCAGTCACAGGTCTAATCAGCCCCAGCATTTT
CASHRSNQPQHF
>NA|15|TRBV19|TRBJ1-5|NA
TGTGCCAGTAGTACTGAAGGATATAGCAATCAGCCCCAGCATTTT
CASSTEGYSNQPQHF
>once|14|TRBV5-6|TRBJ1-5|TRBD1
TGTGCCAGCAGCCGGGACAGAAGCAATCAGCCCCAGCATTTT
CASSRDRSNQPQHF
>NA|14|TRBV7-1|TRBJ2-7|TRBD1
TGTGCCAGCAGCCCCCCGACAGGGTCCTACGAGCAGTACTTC
CASSPPTGSYEQYF
>NA|15|TRBV2|TRBJ2-2|NA
TGTGCCAGCAGTGTGGGGAGTGCGAACACCGGGGAGCTGTTTTTT
CASSVGSANTGELFF
>NA|11|TRBV19|TRBJ2-7|NA
TGTGCCAGTAGTTCCTCCTACGAGCAGTACTTC
CASSSSYEQYF
>NA|15|TRBV2|TRBJ2-7|NA
TGTGCCAGCAGTCTAACTAGTACCGCGTACTACGAGCAGTACTTC
CASSLTSTAYYEQYF
>NA|15|TRBV28|TRBJ1-1|TRBD1
TGTGCCAGCAGTTTGCGACAGGGGACCGGCACTGAAGCTTTCTTT
CASSLRQGTGTEAFF
>NA|13|TRBV6-4|TRBJ1-1|NA
TGTGCCAGCAGTGCAGGATCGAACACTGAAGCTTTCTTT
CASSAGSNTEAFF
>NA|15|TRBV6-6|TRBJ1-3|NA
TGTGCCAGCAGTACTCCCCTCAGTGTGAGAAACACCATATATTTT
CASSTPLSVRNTIYF
>few|15|TRBV6-5|TRBJ1-6|NA
TGTGCCAGCAGTTACTCTACGGGGTTCGGCTCACCCCTCCACTTT
CASSYSTGFGSPLHF
>once|15|TRBV6-5|TRBJ2-7|NA
TGTGCCAGCAGTTACTCGGGGCAGGGCTCCTACGAGCAGTACTTC
CASSYSGQGSYEQYF
>NA|13|TRBV6-5|TRBJ2-5|NA
TGTGCCAGCAGTTATGCGACCCTAGAGACCCAGTACTTC
CASSYATLETQYF
>NA|14|TRBV6-5|TRBJ2-1|TRBD2
TGTGCCAGCAGTTACTCGAGTACGGGGGGTGAGCAGTTCTTC
CASSYSSTGGEQFF
>NA|16|TRBV7-6|TRBJ2-5|NA
TGTGCCAGCAGCCTAGCCCCATGGCGTGGGTTTAAGACCCAGTACTTC
CASSLAPWRGFKTQYF
>NA|16|TRBV4-1|TRBJ2-2|TRBD1
TGCGCCAGCAGCCGGGACAGGGGGTCTAACACCGGGGAGCTGTTTTTT
CASSRDRGSNTGELFF
>NA|18|TRBV28|TRBJ2-1|TRBD1
TGTGCCAGCAGTTTAGGGCGATGGGACAGGGACCACTACAATGAGCAGTTCTTC
CASSLGRWDRDHYNEQFF
>NA|15|TRBV5-5|TRBJ2-7|TRBD2
TGTGCCAGCAGCTTTGGACTAGCGGTGGTGGGGGAGCAGTACTTC
CASSFGLAVVGEQYF
>NA|13|TRBV6-5|TRBJ1-1|NA
TGTGCCAGCAGTCCCGATATGGACACTGAAGCTTTCTTT
CASSPDMDTEAFF